The clone carrying this TCR beta chain was counted between two and nine times. The data stem from a study of OX40 agonist ivuxolimab in advanced cancers. Profiling relied on immunoSEQ multiplex PCR, and the TCRdb table lists in-frame clones only, not all of them. The sample includes 75,000 to 80,000 clones, over 75% of them seen just once. This CDR3 is 12 amino acids long. Between the trimmed V and J ends, which lost 6 bases and 8 bases, there was a span of 13 bases. Germline assignment: CDR1 MNHEY and CDR2 SVGAGI. This receptor was identified in an adult with an advanced solid tumor such as melanoma, head and neck, liver or kidney cancer. The V gene is TRBV6-5, the J gene TRBJ1-2; D uncertain. The sample here was CD4+ or CD8+ T cells sorted from blood, taken in a trial of the OX40 agonist ivuxolimab. The CDR3 nucleotides read TGTGCCAGCAGCCGGACCCACGGGGGCTACACCTTC. The encoded protein is CASSRTHGGYTF.